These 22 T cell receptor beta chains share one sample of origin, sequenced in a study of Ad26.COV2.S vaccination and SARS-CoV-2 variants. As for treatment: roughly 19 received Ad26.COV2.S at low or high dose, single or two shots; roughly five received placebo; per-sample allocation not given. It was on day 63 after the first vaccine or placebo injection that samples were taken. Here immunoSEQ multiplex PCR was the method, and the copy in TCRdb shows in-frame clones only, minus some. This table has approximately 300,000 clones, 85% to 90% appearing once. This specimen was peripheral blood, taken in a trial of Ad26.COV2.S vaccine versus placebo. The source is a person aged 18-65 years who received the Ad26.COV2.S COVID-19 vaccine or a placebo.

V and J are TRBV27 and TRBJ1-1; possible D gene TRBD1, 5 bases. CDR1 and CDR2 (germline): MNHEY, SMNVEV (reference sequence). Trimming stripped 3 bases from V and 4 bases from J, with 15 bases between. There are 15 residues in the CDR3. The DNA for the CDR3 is TGTGCCAGCAGTTTGGGCCGACAGTTGGGCACTGAAGCTTTCTTT. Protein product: CASSLGRQLGTEAFF.

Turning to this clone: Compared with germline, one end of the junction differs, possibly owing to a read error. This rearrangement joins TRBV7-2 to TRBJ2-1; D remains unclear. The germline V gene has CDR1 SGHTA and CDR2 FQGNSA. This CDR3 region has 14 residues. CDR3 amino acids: CASSLDRWQLFRLF. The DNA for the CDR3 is TGTGCCAGCAGCTTAGATCGGTGGCAGTTATTTAGGCTCTTC.

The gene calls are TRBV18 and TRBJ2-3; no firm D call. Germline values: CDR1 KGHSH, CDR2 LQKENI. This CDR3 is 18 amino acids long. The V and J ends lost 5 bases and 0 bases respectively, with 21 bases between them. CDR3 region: CASSAQLLGITSTDTQYF. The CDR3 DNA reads TGTGCCAGCTCAGCCCAACTGCTGGGAATAACTAGCACAGATACGCAGTATTTT.

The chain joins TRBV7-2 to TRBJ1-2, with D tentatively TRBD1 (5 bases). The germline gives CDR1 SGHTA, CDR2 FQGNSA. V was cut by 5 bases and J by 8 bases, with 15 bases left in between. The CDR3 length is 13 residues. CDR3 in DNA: TGTGCCAGCAGCCGGGACGCCCGACGGGGCTACACCTTC. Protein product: CASSRDARRGYTF.

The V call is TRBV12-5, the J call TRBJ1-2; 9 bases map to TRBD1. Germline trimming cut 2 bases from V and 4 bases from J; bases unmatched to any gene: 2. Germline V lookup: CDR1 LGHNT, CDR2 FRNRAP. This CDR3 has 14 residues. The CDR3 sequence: CASGLLTGGYGYTF. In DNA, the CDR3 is TGTGCTAGTGGTTTGTTGACAGGGGGCTATGGCTACACCTTC.

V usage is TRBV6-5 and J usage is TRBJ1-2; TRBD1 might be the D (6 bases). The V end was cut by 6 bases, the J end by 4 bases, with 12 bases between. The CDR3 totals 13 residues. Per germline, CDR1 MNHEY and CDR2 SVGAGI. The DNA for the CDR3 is TGTGCCAGCAGAACGGGGGGCCGCTATGGCTACACCTTC. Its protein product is CASRTGGRYGYTF.

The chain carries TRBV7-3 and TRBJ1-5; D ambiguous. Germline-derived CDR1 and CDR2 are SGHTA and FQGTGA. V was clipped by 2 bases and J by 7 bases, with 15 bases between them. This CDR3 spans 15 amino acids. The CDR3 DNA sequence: TGTGCCAGCAGCTTAGCCCCGACGGGTGAGCAGCCCCAGCATTTT. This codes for CASSLAPTGEQPQHF.

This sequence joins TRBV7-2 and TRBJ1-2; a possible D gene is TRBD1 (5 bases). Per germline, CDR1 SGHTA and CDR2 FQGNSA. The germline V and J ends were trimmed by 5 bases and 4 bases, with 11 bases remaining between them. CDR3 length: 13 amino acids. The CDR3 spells CASSGSGVYGYTF. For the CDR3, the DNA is TGTGCCAGCAGCGGATCGGGGGTCTATGGCTACACCTTC. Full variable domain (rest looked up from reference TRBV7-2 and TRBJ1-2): GAGVSQSPSNKVTEKGKDVELRCDPISGHTALYWYRQSLGQGLEFLIYFQGNSAPDKSGLPSDRFSAERTGGSVSTLTIQRTQQEDSAVYLCASSGSGVYGYTFGSGTRLTVV.

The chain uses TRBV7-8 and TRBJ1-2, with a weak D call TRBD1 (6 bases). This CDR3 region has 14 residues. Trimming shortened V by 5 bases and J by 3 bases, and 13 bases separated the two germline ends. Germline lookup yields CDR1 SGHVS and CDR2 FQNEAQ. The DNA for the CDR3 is TGTGCCAGCAGCCGAGGGGGTGCGGACTATGGCTACACCTTC. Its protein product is CASSRGGADYGYTF. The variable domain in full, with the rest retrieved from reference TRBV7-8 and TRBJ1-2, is GAGVSQSPRYKVAKRGQDVALRCDPISGHVSLFWYQQALGQGPEFLTYFQNEAQLDKSGLPSDRFFAERPEGSVSTLKIQRTQQEDSAVYLCASSRGGADYGYTFGSGTRLTVV.

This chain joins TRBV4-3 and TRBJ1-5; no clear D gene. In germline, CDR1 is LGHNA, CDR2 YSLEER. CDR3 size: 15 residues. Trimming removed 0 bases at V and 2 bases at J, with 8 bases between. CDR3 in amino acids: CASSQDSGGNQPQHF. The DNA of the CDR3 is TGCGCCAGCAGCCAAGATAGCGGGGGCAATCAGCCCCAGCATTTT.

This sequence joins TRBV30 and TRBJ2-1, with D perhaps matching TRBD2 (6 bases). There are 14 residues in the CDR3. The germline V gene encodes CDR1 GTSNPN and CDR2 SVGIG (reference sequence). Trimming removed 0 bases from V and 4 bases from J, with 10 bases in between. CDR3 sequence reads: CAWSVGRGYNEQFF. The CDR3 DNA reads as TGTGCCTGGAGTGTAGGGCGGGGATACAATGAGCAGTTCTTC. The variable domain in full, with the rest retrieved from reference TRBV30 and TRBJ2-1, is SQTIHQWPATLVQPVGSPLSLECTVEGTSNPNLYWYRQAAGRGLQLLFYSVGIGQISSEVPQNLSASRPQDRQFILSSKKLLLSDSGFYLCAWSVGRGYNEQFFGPGTRLTVL.

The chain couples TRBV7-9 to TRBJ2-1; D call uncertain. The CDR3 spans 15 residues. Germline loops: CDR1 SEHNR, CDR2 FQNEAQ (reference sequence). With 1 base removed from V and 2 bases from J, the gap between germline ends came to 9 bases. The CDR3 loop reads CASSLEPSAYNEQFF. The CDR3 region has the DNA TGTGCCAGCAGCTTAGAACCCTCGGCCTACAATGAGCAGTTCTTC.

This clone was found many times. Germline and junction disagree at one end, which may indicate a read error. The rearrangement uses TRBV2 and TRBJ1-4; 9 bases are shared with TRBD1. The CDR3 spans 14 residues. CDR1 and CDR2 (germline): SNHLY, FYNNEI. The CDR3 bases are TGTGCCAGCAGATCCGGGACAGGGAATGGAAAACTGTTTTTT. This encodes CASRSGTGNGKLFF.

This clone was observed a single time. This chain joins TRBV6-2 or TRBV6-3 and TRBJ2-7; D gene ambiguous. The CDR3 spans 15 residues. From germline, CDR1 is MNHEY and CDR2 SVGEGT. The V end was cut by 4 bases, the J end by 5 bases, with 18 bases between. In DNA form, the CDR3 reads TGTGCCAGCAGTTCCCCCCCCGGGTTCACCAACGAGCAGTACTTC. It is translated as CASSSPPGFTNEQYF.

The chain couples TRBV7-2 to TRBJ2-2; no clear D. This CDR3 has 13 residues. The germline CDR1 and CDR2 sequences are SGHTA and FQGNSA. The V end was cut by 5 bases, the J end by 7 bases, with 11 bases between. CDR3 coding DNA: TGTGCCAGCAGCCCCACGGCGGTCGGGGAGCTGTTTTTT. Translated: CASSPTAVGELFF.

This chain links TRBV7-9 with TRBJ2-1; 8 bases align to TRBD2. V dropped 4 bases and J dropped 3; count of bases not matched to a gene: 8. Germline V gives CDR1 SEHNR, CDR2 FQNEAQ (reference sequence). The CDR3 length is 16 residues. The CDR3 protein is CASSSPGRVIYNEQFF. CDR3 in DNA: TGTGCCAGCAGCTCCCCCGGGAGGGTTATCTACAATGAGCAGTTCTTC. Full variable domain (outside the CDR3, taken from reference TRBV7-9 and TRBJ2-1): DTGVSQNPRHKITKRGQNVTFRCDPISEHNRLYWYRQTLGQGPEFLTYFQNEAQLEKSRLLSDRFSAERPKGSFSTLEIQRTEQGDSAMYLCASSSPGRVIYNEQFFGPGTRLTVL.

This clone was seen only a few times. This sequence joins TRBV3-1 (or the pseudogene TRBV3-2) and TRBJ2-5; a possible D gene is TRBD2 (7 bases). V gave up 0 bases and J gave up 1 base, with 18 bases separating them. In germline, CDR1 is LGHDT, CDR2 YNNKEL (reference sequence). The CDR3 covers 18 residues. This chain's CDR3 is CASSQDYGRGGFQETQYF. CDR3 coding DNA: TGTGCCAGCAGCCAAGATTATGGGAGGGGGGGGTTCCAAGAGACCCAGTACTTC.

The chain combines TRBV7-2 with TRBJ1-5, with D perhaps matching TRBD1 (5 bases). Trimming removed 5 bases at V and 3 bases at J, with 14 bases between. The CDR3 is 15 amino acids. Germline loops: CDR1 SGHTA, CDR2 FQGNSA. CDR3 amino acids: CASSPWGTNNQPQHF. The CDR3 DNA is TGTGCCAGCAGCCCATGGGGGACCAACAATCAGCCCCAGCATTTT.

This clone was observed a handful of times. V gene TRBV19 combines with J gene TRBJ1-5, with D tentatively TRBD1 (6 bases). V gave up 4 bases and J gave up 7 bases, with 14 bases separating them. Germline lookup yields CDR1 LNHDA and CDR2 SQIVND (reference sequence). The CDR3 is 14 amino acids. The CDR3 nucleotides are TGTGCCAGTAGTACCCCTCAGGGGAACCAGCCCCAGCATTTT. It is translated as CASSTPQGNQPQHF. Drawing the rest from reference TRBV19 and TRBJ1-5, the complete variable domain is DGGITQSPKYLFRKEGQNVTLSCEQNLNHDAMYWYRQDPGQGLRLIYYSQIVNDFQKGDIAEGYSVSREKKESFPLTVTSAQKNPTAFYLCASSTPQGNQPQHFGDGTRLSIL.

The CDR3 DNA reads TGTGCCAGCAGTAACGGACTAGCTACCTCTGGGGCCAACGTCCTGACTTTC. Its protein product is CASSNGLATSGANVLTF. The gene calls are TRBV6-2 or TRBV6-3 and TRBJ2-6; 8 bases align to TRBD2. This CDR3 has 17 amino acids. The V segment lost 5 bases and the J segment 0 bases; nucleotides outside the gene matches: 6. Germline lookup yields CDR1 MNHEY and CDR2 SVGEGT.

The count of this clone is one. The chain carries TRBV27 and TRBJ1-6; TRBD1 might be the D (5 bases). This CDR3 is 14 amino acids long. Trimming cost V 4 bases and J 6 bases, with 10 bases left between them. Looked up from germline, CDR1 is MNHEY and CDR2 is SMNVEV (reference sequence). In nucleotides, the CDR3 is TGTGCCAGCAGTTGGAGACAGATTAATTCACCCCTCCACTTT. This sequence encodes CASSWRQINSPLHF.

Here the CDR3 DNA reads TGTGCCAGCAGCGTAGGAACGGCCTCGGGGTATTCACCCCTCCACTTT. This codes for CASSVGTASGYSPLHF. V gene TRBV9 combines with J gene TRBJ1-6; D gene ambiguous. V was shortened by 0 bases and J by 8 bases, with 15 bases between the two germline ends. Germline lookup yields CDR1 SGDLS and CDR2 YYNGEE. The CDR3 has 16 residues.